This T cell receptor (beta chain) was identified in a study of T cell clusters in autoimmune cytopenias. The CDR3 spans 16 residues. The germline V gene encodes CDR1 KGHSH and CDR2 LQKENI. TRB rearrangements were amplified by touch-down multiplex PCR with mixed TRB-A/B primers. TCRdb re-called the multiplex PCR reads, yielding one record per CDR3 amino acid sequence without DNA. This listing includes 12,000 or so distinct CDR3 sequences. Each sample's input was approximately 0.25 ug genomic DNA, roughly 38,000 genome equivalents. General study points: TRB repertoire shifts in secondary cytopenia and chronic lymphocytic leukemia mostly reflected lymphoma, not autoimmunity.

As regards this clonotype: Antigen: not known.

This receptor was identified in a human donor with an autoimmune cytopenia or autoimmune hepatitis (not recorded which). The material sequenced was peripheral blood. The chain couples TRBV18 to TRBJ1-5. CDR3 protein: CASSPPGGASNQPQHF. Full variable domain (rest looked up from reference TRBV18 and TRBJ1-5): NAGVMQNPRHLVRRRGQEARLRCSPMKGHSHVYWYRQLPEEGLKFMVYLQKENIIDESGMPKERFSAEFPKEGPSILRIQQVVRGDSAAYFCASSPPGGASNQPQHFGDGTRLSIL.